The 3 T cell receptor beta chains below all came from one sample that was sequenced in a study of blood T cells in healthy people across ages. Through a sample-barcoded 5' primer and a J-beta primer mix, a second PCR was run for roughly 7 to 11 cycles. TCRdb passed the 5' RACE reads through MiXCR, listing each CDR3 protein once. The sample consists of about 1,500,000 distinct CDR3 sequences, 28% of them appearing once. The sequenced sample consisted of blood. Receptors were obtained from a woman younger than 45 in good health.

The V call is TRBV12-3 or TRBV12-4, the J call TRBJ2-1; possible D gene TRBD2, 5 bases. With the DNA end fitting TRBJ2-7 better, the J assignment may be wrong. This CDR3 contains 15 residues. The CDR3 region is CASSFGGGSYNEQYF. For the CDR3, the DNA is TGTGCCAGCAGTTTCGGAGGTGGTTCCTACAATGAGCAGTACTTC.

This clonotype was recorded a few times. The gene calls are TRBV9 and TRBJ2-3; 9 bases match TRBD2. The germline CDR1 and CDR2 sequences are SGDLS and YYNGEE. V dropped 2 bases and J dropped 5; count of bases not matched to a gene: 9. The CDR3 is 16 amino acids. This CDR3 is CASSVTSSGERDTQYF. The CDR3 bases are TGTGCCAGCAGCGTCACTTCTAGCGGGGAACGAGATACGCAGTATTTT.

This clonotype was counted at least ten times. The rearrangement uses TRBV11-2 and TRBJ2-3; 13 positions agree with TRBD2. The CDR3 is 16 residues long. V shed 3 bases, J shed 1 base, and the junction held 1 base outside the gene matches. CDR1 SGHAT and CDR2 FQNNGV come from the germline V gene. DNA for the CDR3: TGTGCCAGCAGCTTCGGACTAGCGGGGGGCACAGATACGCAGTATTTT. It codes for CASSFGLAGGTDTQYF.